Sequencing of this T cell receptor beta chain was carried out in a study of OX40 agonist ivuxolimab in advanced cancers. Regarding the complete study: Ivuxolimab was an agonistic, fully human IgG2 monoclonal antibody directed against OX40 (CD134), a costimulatory receptor. Intravenous ivuxolimab was administered to patients every 2 weeks at six dose levels: 0.01, 0.1, 0.3, 1.5, 3 and 10 mg/kg. Of the roughly 51 patients in dose escalation, some 19 had hepatocellular carcinoma, around 15 had melanoma, 9 had renal cell carcinoma and 9 had head and neck cancer. In the dose-escalation cohort, roughly 82% of patients were male, and the mean age was approximately 60 years with a range of about 23 to 79. Prior anti-PD-1, anti-PD-L1 or anti-CTLA-4 therapy was permitted, and approximately 42% of dose-escalation patients had received checkpoint inhibitors. Three dose-escalation patients achieved partial responses, one with hepatocellular carcinoma and two with cutaneous melanoma. The purpose of peripheral TCRbeta sequencing was to test whether ivuxolimab changed TCR sequence diversity and led to clonal T-cell expansion. The paper describes the monotherapy dose-escalation part (N of about 54 patients) of the phase I trial of ivuxolimab. Results and caveats for the whole study, not just this receptor: After ivuxolimab, more expanded clones were found on average in CD8+ T cells than in CD4+ T cells. Clonal expansion of both CD4+ and CD8+ blood T cells was observed from baseline to week 6 at doses 0.1 to 3.0 mg/kg. The antigen specificity of the clonally expanded peripheral T cells was not determined. In the 0.1-3.0 mg/kg groups, partial responders had among the lowest normalized peripheral clonal expansion, particularly in CD8+ T cells. Low levels of normalized T-cell clonal expansion were also shown by some nonresponding patients.

Regarding this clone: The antigen it recognizes is unknown. No base qualities exist here, and no much larger clone lies one base off it.

Genomic DNA was extracted from sorted cells for sequencing of the TCRbeta CDR3 region. TCRbeta CDR3 regions were sequenced using the immunoSEQ Assay. TCRdb limited this immuneACCESS table to in-frame rearrangements with V and J called. A share of clones is missing; checked studies link under half to unresolved V genes, and the rest is unexplained. This sample has 65,000 to 90,000 clones in its table, and around 90% of those were observed once. About 0.8% of the sample belongs to the ten largest clones. The CDR3, cysteine through phenylalanine, is 14 amino acids long. The kept DNA is CDR3 alone, 42 bases in frame from the first base. In the germline V gene (reference sequence), CDR1 corresponds to MNHEY and CDR2 to SMNVEV. Trimming leaves V shorter by 2 bases and J shorter by 11 bases, with the junction holding 8 bases beyond the gene matches. Patients with a history of autoimmune disease or receiving systemic immunosuppression were excluded from the trial. Peripheral blood for TCR sequencing was collected from all dose cohorts at baseline, on cycle 4 day 1, and on cycle 7 day 1. The samples were taken from a phase I, first-in-human, multicenter, open-label dose-escalation trial of ivuxolimab. Adults with locally advanced or metastatic head and neck squamous cell, hepatocellular, melanoma or renal cell carcinoma were enrolled in the trial. Before TCR sequencing, CD4+ and CD8+ T cells were separately sorted from peripheral blood.

The receptor comes from an adult with an advanced solid tumor such as melanoma, head and neck, liver or kidney cancer. Sequences were derived from CD4+ or CD8+ T cells sorted from blood, sampled in a trial of the OX40 agonist ivuxolimab. The chain links TRBV27 with TRBJ1-4, and 7 junction bases match TRBD1. The CDR3 here reads CASSLGRAGGKLFF. The DNA sequence reads TGTGCCAGCAGTTTAGGTCGGGCAGGGGGGAAACTGTTTTTT.